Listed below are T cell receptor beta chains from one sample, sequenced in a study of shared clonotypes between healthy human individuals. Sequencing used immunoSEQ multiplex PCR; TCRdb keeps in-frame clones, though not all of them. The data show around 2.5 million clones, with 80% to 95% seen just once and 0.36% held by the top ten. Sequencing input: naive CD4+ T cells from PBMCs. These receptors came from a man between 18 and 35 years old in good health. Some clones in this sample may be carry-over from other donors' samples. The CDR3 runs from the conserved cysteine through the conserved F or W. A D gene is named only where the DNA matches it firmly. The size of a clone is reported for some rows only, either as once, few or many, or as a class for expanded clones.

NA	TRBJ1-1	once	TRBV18	TGTGCCAGCTCACCACCGGAGACAGGTTTTTCGGAAACTGAAGCTTTCTTT	CASSPPETGFSETEAFF
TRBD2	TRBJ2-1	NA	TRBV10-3	TGTGCCATCAACCCGACCGAACTAGCGGGAGGTTTGGGGGAGCAGTTCTTC	CAINPTELAGGLGEQFF
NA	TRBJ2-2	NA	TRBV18	TGTGCCAGCTCACCACCCGGCCGCCCCAGGGACACCGGGGAGCTGTTTTTT	CASSPPGRPRDTGELFF
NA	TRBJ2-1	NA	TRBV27	TGTGCCAGCACGTTACAGGCGGAAGGGGGGCGGGGTGAGCAGTTCTTC	CASTLQAEGGRGEQFF
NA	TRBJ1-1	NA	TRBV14	TGTGCCAGCAGCCAAGATTTGGCCGGGCCGGCTTTCTTT	CASSQDLAGPAFF
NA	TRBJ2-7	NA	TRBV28	TGTGCCAGCAGGGTCGAGGGCCGAAGCTACGAGCAGTACTTC	CASRVEGRSYEQYF
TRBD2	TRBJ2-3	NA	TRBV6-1	TGTGCCAGCAGTGCCCGAAGGGCAACTAGCGGGGCCGGGGATACGCAGTATTTT	CASSARRATSGAGDTQYF
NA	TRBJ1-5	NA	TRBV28	TGTGCCAGCACCGACGAGGAGCCCCAGCATTTT	CASTDEEPQHF
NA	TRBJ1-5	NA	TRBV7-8	TGTGCCAGCAGCCCCGACAGTTTCCATCAGCCCCAGCATTTT	CASSPDSFHQPQHF
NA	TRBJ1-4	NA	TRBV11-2	TGTGCCAGCAGCCCTCGGGGTGAAAAACTGTTTTTT	CASSPRGEKLFF
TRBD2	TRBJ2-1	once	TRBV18	TGTGCCAGCTCACCTACTAGCGGGAGCTCTGAGCAGTTCTTC	CASSPTSGSSEQFF
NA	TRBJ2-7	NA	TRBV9	TGTGCCAGCAGCGTGAGGGAGGACGACGAGCAGTACTTC	CASSVREDDEQYF
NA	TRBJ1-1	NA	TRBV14	TGTGCCAGCAGCCAAGTCCTTGGGAGAGGTACTGAAGCTTTCTTT	CASSQVLGRGTEAFF
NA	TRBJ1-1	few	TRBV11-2	TGTGCCAGCAGCTTCGACAGGTCTGAAGCTTTCTTT	CASSFDRSEAFF
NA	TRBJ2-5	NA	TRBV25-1	TGTGCCAGCAGTGATGGTGGACGTGTCAAACAAGAGACCCAGTACTTC	CASSDGGRVKQETQYF
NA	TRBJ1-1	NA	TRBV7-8	TGTGCCAGCAGCTGGCAGGGGTCTGAAGCTTTCTTT	CASSWQGSEAFF
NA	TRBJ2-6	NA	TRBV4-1	TGCGCCAGCAGCCAAGCCCGGGCTGGGGCCAACGTCCTGACTTTC	CASSQARAGANVLTF
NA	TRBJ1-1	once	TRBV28	TGTGCAGCAAAAGCGCCTATTAGGACTGAAGCTTTCTTT	CAAKAPIRTEAFF
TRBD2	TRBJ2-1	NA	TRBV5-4	TGTGCCAGCACCTCCTCGAGAGCTAGCGGGAAAAATGAGCAGTTCTTC	CASTSSRASGKNEQFF
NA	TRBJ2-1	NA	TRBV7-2	TGTGCCAGCAGCTGGCACTACGCGTCTAATGAGCAGTTCTTC	CASSWHYASNEQFF
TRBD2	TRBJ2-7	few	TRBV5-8	TGTGCCAGCAGCTTGGATGCTAGCGGGAGGCGAGAGCAGTACTTC	CASSLDASGRREQYF
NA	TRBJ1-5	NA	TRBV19	TGTGCCAGTAGTGTTCTGGTGGGGAATCAGCCCCAGCATTTT	CASSVLVGNQPQHF